Ten or more counts support the clone carrying this T cell receptor (beta chain). The sample belongs to a study of T cells after yellow fever vaccination. About the research overall: Each of the EM, EMRA, CM and Tscm memory subsets was sorted based on CD3, CD45RA, CCR7 and CD95.

Generation of TCR cDNA used 5'RACE template switching (which added a universal primer site and UMIs). TCRdb itself ran the 5' RACE reads through MiXCR, one entry per CDR3 protein. The sample lists fewer than 35,000 distinct CDR3 sequences, 10% occurring once. Study conclusions and caveats: By day 5 rather than day 15, the secondary response had peaked, though it was weaker. The CD4 and CD8 compartments had a small share of their clonotypes in common.

The V gene's germline CDR1 is SGHVS and CDR2 FQNEAQ. Trimming removed 5 bases at V and 7 bases at J, with 18 bases between. This CDR3 region has 14 residues. The TCR was taken from a man between 18 and 35 years old who received the YFV17D yellow fever vaccine. This material consisted of PBMCs, either bulk or a sorted T-cell subset (CD4+, CD8+, memory, or dextramer-sorted; not recorded which), taken around 16 days after the first yellow fever vaccination. The chain combines TRBV7-8 with TRBJ2-7; D perhaps matches TRBD1 (6 bases). CDR3 DNA: TGTGCCAGCAGCAGAGGTGAAACAGGGATTGAGCAGTACTTC. Its protein is CASSRGETGIEQYF.